The rows below give T cell receptor beta chains drawn from one sample of a study of human T cells and chemical hapten exposure. TCRdb called the RACE reads again in MiXCR, with one record for every CDR3 protein. The data hold around 70,000 distinct CDR3 sequences, with around 10% observed a single time. Sequencing used whole blood, obtained in connection with sensitization to the hapten diphenylcyclopropenone (DPC). The receptors here all came from a woman in her 50s with alopecia areata. Some clones in this sample may be carry-over from other donors' samples. CDR3s include the opening cysteine and the closing phenylalanine or tryptophan. The D gene is left open where the match is weak. Clone sizes are given selectively: once, few, many, or a class where the clone is expanded.

v_call	j_call	d_call	clone_size	cdr3_nt	cdr3_aa
TRBV7-2	TRBJ2-2	-	many	TGTGCCAGCAGCTCGCAAGGCACCGGGGAGCTGTTTTTT	CASSSQGTGELFF
TRBV4-1	TRBJ2-1	-	-	TGCGCCAGCAGCCAGGACCCCGCAGCCTACAATGAGCAGTTCTTC	CASSQDPAAYNEQFF
TRBV19	TRBJ1-5	-	few	TGTGCCAGTAGTCCGGAACTAAGGACCGCGCCAGCTAATCAGCCCCAGCATTTT	CASSPELRTAPANQPQHF
TRBV4-3	TRBJ1-3	-	many	TGCGCCAGCAGCCAAGAAAAGGCAGGATACTCTGGAAACACCATATATTTT	CASSQEKAGYSGNTIYF
TRBV29-1	TRBJ2-1	-	few	TGCAGCGTCAGTCTGACCTACAATGAGCAGTTCTTC	CSVSLTYNEQFF
TRBV12-3/TRBV12-4	TRBJ2-3	TRBD1	many	TGTGCCAGCAGCTACAGGGGGCGGACAGATACGCAGTATTTT	CASSYRGRTDTQYF
TRBV7-2	TRBJ1-2	TRBD1	few	TGTGCCAGCAGTCGCGGACAGGGGGCGTATGGCTACACCTTC	CASSRGQGAYGYTF
TRBV4-3	TRBJ2-6	TRBD2	many	TGCGCCAGCAGCCAAGATCGGGGGGCTGGGGCCAACGTCCTGACTTTC	CASSQDRGAGANVLTF
TRBV28	TRBJ1-4	TRBD1	few	TGTGCCAGCAGTTTAGGGAGACAGGGTCGGGAAAAACTGTTTTTT	CASSLGRQGREKLFF
TRBV23-1	TRBJ2-3	-	-	TGCGCCAGCAGTCACTCCCCTCACACAGATACGCAGTATTTT	CASSHSPHTDTQYF
TRBV7-2	TRBJ2-7	-	few	TGTGCCAGCAGCTTAGCCCAGTCCTACGAGCAGTACTTC	CASSLAQSYEQYF
TRBV7-9	TRBJ2-1	-	few	TGTGCCAGCAGCTTACGGCCAGGGTCCTACAATGAGCAGTTCTTC	CASSLRPGSYNEQFF
TRBV6-2/TRBV6-3	TRBJ2-3	TRBD2	few	TGTGCCAGCCAGCCTTGGACTAGCCTGGGCACAGATACGCAGTATTTT	CASQPWTSLGTDTQYF
TRBV6-5	TRBJ2-1	TRBD1	many	TGTGCCAGCAGTCTCGGGACAGGACCTACTGAGCAGTTCTTC	CASSLGTGPTEQFF
TRBV28	TRBJ1-1	-	-	TGTGCCAGCCCCCTCCCGACAGGTTCGATTGGCACTGAAGCTTTCTTT	CASPLPTGSIGTEAFF
TRBV7-6	TRBJ2-1	-	many	TGTGCCAGCAGCTTAGACAGGGAGAATGAGCAGTTCTTC	CASSLDRENEQFF
TRBV27	TRBJ1-1	-	-	TGTGCCAGCAGTTTGATAAGGGGAGAAATTGAAGCTTTCTTT	CASSLIRGEIEAFF
TRBV20-1	TRBJ2-3	TRBD2	-	TGCAGTGCTAGAGAGGGCGGGGGGGCGACAGATACGCAGTATTTT	CSAREGGGATDTQYF
TRBV29-1	TRBJ1-4	-	-	TGCAGCGCCCGGACGGGCCGAAATGAAAAACTGTTTTTT	CSARTGRNEKLFF
TRBV20-1	TRBJ1-6	-	few	TGCAGTGCTAGCGCAGTGAACTCACCCCTCCACTTT	CSASAVNSPLHF
TRBV27	TRBJ2-7	-	medium-sized	TGTGCCAGCAGTCCGAGCTCCTACGAGCAGTACTTC	CASSPSSYEQYF
TRBV5-1	TRBJ2-1	-	many	TGCGCCAGCAGCTCGCAATACAATGAGCAGTTCTTC	CASSSQYNEQFF
TRBV5-5	TRBJ1-2	-	-	TGTGCCAGCAGCCCTCTAGGCTATGGCTACACCTTC	CASSPLGYGYTF
TRBV7-2	TRBJ1-6	TRBD1	few	TGTGCCAGCACAGGGGGGACAACTTCACCCCTCCACTTT	CASTGGTTSPLHF
TRBV12-3/TRBV12-4	TRBJ1-2	TRBD1	many	TGTGCCAGCAGTGGGGACAGGGGGCGTAGAAATGGCTACACCTTC	CASSGDRGRRNGYTF
TRBV18	TRBJ1-3	TRBD1	-	TGTGCCAGCTCAGAACAGGGGACTGGAAACACCATATATTTT	CASSEQGTGNTIYF
TRBV6-6	TRBJ2-5	-	-	TGTGCCAGCAGTTACGCCAGTCAAGAGACCCAGTACTTC	CASSYASQETQYF
TRBV7-9	TRBJ1-1	TRBD1	many	TGTGCCAGCAGCCTTACAGGGGGGGTCCCTGAAGCTTTCTTT	CASSLTGGVPEAFF
TRBV6-5	TRBJ2-2	TRBD1	many	TGTGCCAGCACCGGATCGACAGGGGGCACCGGGGAGCTGTTTTTT	CASTGSTGGTGELFF
TRBV5-8	TRBJ2-5	-	-	TGTGCCAGCAGCTTGGGACTGGATTCCCAAGAGACCCAGTACTTC	CASSLGLDSQETQYF
TRBV6-2/TRBV6-3	TRBJ1-1	-	few	TGTGCCAGCACCAGGTGGGAAATGAACACTGAAGCTTTCTTT	CASTRWEMNTEAFF
TRBV3-1	TRBJ1-3	-	many	TGTGCCAGCAGCCAAGAAGGGTCCGGAAACACCATATATTTT	CASSQEGSGNTIYF
TRBV28	TRBJ2-7	TRBD1	many	TGTGCCAGCAGTTTGGGGACAGGGCTTTACGAGCAGTACTTC	CASSLGTGLYEQYF
TRBV5-1	TRBJ1-2	-	many	TGCGCCAGCAGCTTGGATGTGTATGGCTACACCTTC	CASSLDVYGYTF
TRBV5-8	TRBJ1-1	-	-	TGTGCCAGCAGCTTTAGCCGGGGGGAGTTGGCTGAAGCTTTCTTT	CASSFSRGELAEAFF
TRBV5-1	TRBJ1-2	-	-	TGCGCCAGCAGCTCAGACGGATTCTATGGCTACACCTTC	CASSSDGFYGYTF
TRBV7-2	TRBJ2-6	TRBD2	-	TGTGCCAGCAGCTTTCTGCCTAGCGGCTCTGGGGCCAACGTCCTGACTTTC	CASSFLPSGSGANVLTF
TRBV7-9	TRBJ2-1	-	few	TGTGCCAGCAGCCCCCGACTGTCAGCGGTGGGTTACAATGAGCAGTTCTTC	CASSPRLSAVGYNEQFF
TRBV18	TRBJ2-1	-	few	TGTGCCAGCTCTCCTATTCTAGGGAGCTCCTACAATGAGCAGTTCTTC	CASSPILGSSYNEQFF
TRBV5-1	TRBJ2-3	-	many	TGCGCCAGCAGCTTGGTCGGGGTTGCAGATACGCAGTATTTT	CASSLVGVADTQYF
TRBV24-1	TRBJ1-5	-	-	TGTGCCACCAGTGAGAGAAATCAGCCCCAGCATTTT	CATSERNQPQHF
TRBV28	TRBJ1-4	TRBD1	few	TGTGCCAGCAGTCGCCCTACAGGGGGTGAAAAACTGTTTTTT	CASSRPTGGEKLFF
TRBV28	TRBJ1-1	-	many	TGTGCCAGCAGTTTTGGAGACAGGAGGAACACTGAAGCTTTCTTT	CASSFGDRRNTEAFF
TRBV11-1	TRBJ2-7	TRBD1	few	TGTGCCAGCAGCTTGTCGACAGGGGGAACCTACGAGCAGTACTTC	CASSLSTGGTYEQYF
TRBV7-2	TRBJ2-4	TRBD1	-	TGTGCCAGCAGCCAAACCAGGGGGGCCAAAAACATTCAGTACTTC	CASSQTRGAKNIQYF
TRBV12-3/TRBV12-4	TRBJ1-2	TRBD1	few	TGTGCCAGCAGGGGGACAGGGAACTATGGCTACACCTTC	CASRGTGNYGYTF
TRBV5-8	TRBJ2-1	TRBD2	few	TGTGCCAGCAGCTTGGCTCACGGACTAGCGGGGAATGAGCAGTTCTTC	CASSLAHGLAGNEQFF
TRBV10-3	TRBJ1-2	-	-	TGTGCCTCCCTAGAACAGGGTTTCTATGGCTACACCTTC	CASLEQGFYGYTF
TRBV14	TRBJ2-7	-	many	TGTGCCAGCAGCCAAGGTACTTGGCGCGGGGACGAGCAGTACTTC	CASSQGTWRGDEQYF
TRBV9	TRBJ2-7	-	few	TGTGCCAGCAGCGCAGGGGGGGCTGACATAGACGAGCAGTACTTC	CASSAGGADIDEQYF
TRBV6-2/TRBV6-3	TRBJ2-1	TRBD2	many	TGTGCCAGCAGTTACACCTCTATTAGACTAGCGGTATCCTACAATGAGCAGTTCTTC	CASSYTSIRLAVSYNEQFF
TRBV7-8	TRBJ2-7	TRBD2	few	TGTGCCAGCAGCTTAACTAGCGTATCCTACGAGCAGTACTTC	CASSLTSVSYEQYF
TRBV29-1	TRBJ2-1	-	few	TGCAGCGCAACATTCCTCGACCTAAAGGGAGAGCAGTTCTTC	CSATFLDLKGEQFF
TRBV18	TRBJ2-7	-	many	TGTGCCAGCGCCCCGGCCGGGGTTGGCAGCCAGACCTACGAGCAGTACTTC	CASAPAGVGSQTYEQYF
TRBV6-1	TRBJ1-1	-	many	TGTGCCAGCAGTGACGGCCCATTCATCCAAACCGAAGCTTTCTTT	CASSDGPFIQTEAFF